This T cell receptor beta chain originates from a study of blood T cell repertoires in COVID-19. This CDR3 is 14 amino acids long. V was shortened by 2 bases and J by 5 bases, with 13 bases between the two germline ends. Germline CDR1 SEHNR, CDR2 FQNEAQ (reference sequence). During active infection, Seattle patients enrolled and were then monitored through disease. The repertoire was sequenced with immunoSEQ multiplex PCR; TCRdb's copy has only in-frame clones and lacks some. The repertoire holds under 200,000 clones, with about 85% as singletons. The sequenced sample was peripheral blood. The chain joins TRBV7-9 to TRBJ2-7; D is perhaps TRBD1 (5 bases). The origin of this receptor is a woman between 50 and 59 years old with COVID-19, enrolled during active disease. The CDR3 bases are TGTGCCAGCAGCTTACGGACACCTCTCGACGAGCAGTACTTC. It codes for CASSLRTPLDEQYF.